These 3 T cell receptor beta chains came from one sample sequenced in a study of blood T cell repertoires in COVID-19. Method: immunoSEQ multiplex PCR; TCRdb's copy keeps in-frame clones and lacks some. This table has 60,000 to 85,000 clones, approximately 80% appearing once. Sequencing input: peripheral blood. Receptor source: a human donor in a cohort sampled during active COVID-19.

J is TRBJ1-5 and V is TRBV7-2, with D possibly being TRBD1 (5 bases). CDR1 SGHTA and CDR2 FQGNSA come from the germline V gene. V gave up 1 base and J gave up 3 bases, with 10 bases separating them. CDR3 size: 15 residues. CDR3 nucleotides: TGTGCCAGCAGCTTAGGGGGCAGTTACAATCAGCCCCAGCATTTT. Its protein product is CASSLGGSYNQPQHF.

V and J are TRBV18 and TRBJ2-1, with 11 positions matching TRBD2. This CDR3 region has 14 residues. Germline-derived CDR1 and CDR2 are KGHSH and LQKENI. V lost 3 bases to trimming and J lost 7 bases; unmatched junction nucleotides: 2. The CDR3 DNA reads TGTGCCAGCTCACCCTCTAGCGGGAGGAATGAGCAGTTCTTC. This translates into CASSPSSGRNEQFF.

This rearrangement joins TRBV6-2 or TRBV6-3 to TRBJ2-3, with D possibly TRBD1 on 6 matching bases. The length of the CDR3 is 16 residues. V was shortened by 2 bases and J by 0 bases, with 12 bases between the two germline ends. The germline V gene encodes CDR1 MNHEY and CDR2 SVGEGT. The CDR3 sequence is CASSYRGGVSTDTQYF. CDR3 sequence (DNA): TGTGCCAGCAGTTACAGAGGGGGAGTCAGCACAGATACGCAGTATTTT.